The clone carrying this TCR beta chain was observed a few times. Its cognate antigen is unknown. Thyroid surgery was performed in patients who had received no treatment beforehand. The CDR3 spans 11 residues. Trimming stripped 3 bases from V and 8 bases from J, with 7 bases between. CDR1 and CDR2 (germline): SGHVS, FQNEAQ. The record originates from a study of metastatic and nonmetastatic thyroid tumors. Overall study: Repertoire data that came from the blood and tumor or nodule tissue of malignant and benign thyroid patients were compared.

The study, taken as a whole, reports: Reported TCR beta diversity, measured in blood and tumor, was significantly higher for malignant thyroid tumors than for benign nodules.

Per the authors' pipeline: The authors used CDR3 differences across clinicopathological groups to build a distant-metastasis classifier for papillary thyroid cancer. TCRdb re-called clones from the PCR reads using MiXCR. V and J calls and clone size were set by TCRdb, not the authors. The sample carries roughly 39,000 clones, roughly 45% recorded once. The rearrangement links TRBV7-8 to TRBJ1-2; D unresolved. The sequence was collected from a male donor with papillary thyroid cancer or a benign thyroid nodule (not recorded which). Some clones in this sample may be carry-over from other donors' samples. Sequencing was carried out using tumor tissue. The CDR3 here is CASSFGRGYTF. The CDR3, as DNA: TGTGCCAGCAGCTTCGGACGAGGCTACACCTTC.